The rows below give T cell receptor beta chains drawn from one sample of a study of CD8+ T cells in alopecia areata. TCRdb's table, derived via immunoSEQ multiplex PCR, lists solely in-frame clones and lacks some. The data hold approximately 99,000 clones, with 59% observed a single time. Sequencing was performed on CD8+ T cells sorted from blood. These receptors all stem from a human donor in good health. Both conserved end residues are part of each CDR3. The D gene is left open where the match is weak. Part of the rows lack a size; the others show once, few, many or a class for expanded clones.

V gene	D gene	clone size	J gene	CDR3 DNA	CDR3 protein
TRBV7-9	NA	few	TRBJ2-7	TGTGCCAGCAGCGGGGGACCACGGGTTGGCGAGCAGTACTTC	CASSGGPRVGEQYF
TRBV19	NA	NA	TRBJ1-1	TGTGCCAGTAGCGCGATGGGCAGTTCCATGAACACTGAAGCTTTCTTT	CASSAMGSSMNTEAFF
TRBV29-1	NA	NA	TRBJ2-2	TGCAGCGTTATCTACACCGGGGAGCTGTTTTTT	CSVIYTGELFF
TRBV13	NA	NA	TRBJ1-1	TGTGCCAGCAGCTTTCCACAGGGTCTGAACACTGAAGCTTTCTTT	CASSFPQGLNTEAFF
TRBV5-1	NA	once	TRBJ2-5	TGCGCCAGCAGCTTGGCCGATGTTAGCGGAGAGACCCAGTACTTC	CASSLADVSGETQYF
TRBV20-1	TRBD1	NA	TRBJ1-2	TGCAGTGCCCCCCGACAGGGGCAGGACACCTTC	CSAPRQGQDTF
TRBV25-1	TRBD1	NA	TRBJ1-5	TGTGCCAGCAGTGATGAGGGGGCGGGTCAGCCCCAGCATTTT	CASSDEGAGQPQHF
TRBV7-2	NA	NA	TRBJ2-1	TGTGCCAGCAGCTTTGGGGGGCGGAATGAGCAGTTCTTC	CASSFGGRNEQFF
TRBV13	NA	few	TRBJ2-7	TGTGCCAGCAGCCTGTTGGGGCAGGGCCCCTACGAGCAGTACTTC	CASSLLGQGPYEQYF
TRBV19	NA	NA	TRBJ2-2	TGTGCCAGTAGTTCCGGGACTGTCACCGGGGAGCTGTTTTTT	CASSSGTVTGELFF
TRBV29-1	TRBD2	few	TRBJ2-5	TGCAGCGTCCCGCCGGGGGGGAAAGAGACCCAGTACTTC	CSVPPGGKETQYF
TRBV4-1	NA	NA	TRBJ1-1	TGCGCCAGCAGTCAGGTAGAGGGTGGGTATGAAGCTTTCTTT	CASSQVEGGYEAFF
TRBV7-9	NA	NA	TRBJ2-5	TGTGCCAGCAGCACGGGGGGGACAGGGCGGCAAGAGACCCAGTACTTC	CASSTGGTGRQETQYF
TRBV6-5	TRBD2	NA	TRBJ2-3	TGTGCCAGCAGCTCCAGCGGGGGTCGAGATACGCAGTATTTT	CASSSSGGRDTQYF
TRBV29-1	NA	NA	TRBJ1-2	TGCAGCGTTGAGGGTGGGGATAACTATGGCTACACCTTC	CSVEGGDNYGYTF
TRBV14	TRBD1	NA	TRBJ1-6	TGTGCCAGCAGCCACAGGGGGCGGTCCTATAATTCACCCCTCCACTTT	CASSHRGRSYNSPLHF
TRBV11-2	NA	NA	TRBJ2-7	TGTGCCAGCAGCTTAGGCCTAGGCCACGAGCAGTACTTC	CASSLGLGHEQYF
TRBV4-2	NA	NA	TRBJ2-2	TGTGCCAGCAGCCAAGATGGACCCTCGACAGCCCAAATATTCCTGAACACCGGGGAGCTGTTTTTT	CASSQDGPSTAQIFLNTGELFF
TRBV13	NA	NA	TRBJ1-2	TGTGCCAGCAGCCCCGGCAGAGCTAACTATGGCTACACCTTC	CASSPGRANYGYTF
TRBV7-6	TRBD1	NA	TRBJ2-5	TGTGCCAGCAGCCCAATAGGGGGCAAAAAAGAGACCCAGTACTTC	CASSPIGGKKETQYF
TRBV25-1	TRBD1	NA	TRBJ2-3	TGTGCCAGCAGTGAGACAGGGGGCGCCTCAGATACGCAGTATTTT	CASSETGGASDTQYF
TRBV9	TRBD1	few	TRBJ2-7	TGTGCCAGCAGCCCAGGGGGAACGGACTACGAGCAGTACTTC	CASSPGGTDYEQYF